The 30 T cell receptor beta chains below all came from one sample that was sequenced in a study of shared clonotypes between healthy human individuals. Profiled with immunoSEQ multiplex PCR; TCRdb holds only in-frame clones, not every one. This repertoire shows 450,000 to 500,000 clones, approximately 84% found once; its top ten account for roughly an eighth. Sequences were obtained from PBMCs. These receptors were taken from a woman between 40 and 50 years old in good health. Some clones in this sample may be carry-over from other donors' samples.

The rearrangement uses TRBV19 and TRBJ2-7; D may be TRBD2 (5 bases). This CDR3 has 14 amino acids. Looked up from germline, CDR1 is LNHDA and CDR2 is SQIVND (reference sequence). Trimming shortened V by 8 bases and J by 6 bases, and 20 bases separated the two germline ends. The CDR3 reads CASGLAHPASEQYF. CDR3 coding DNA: TGTGCCAGTGGTCTAGCTCATCCGGCCTCCGAGCAGTACTTC.

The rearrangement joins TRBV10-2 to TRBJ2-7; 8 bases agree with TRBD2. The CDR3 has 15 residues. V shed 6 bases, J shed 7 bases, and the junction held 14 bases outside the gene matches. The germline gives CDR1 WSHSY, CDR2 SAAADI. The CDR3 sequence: CASRRVGTRVWEQYF. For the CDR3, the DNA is TGCGCCAGCAGGCGGGTGGGGACTAGGGTTTGGGAGCAGTACTTC.

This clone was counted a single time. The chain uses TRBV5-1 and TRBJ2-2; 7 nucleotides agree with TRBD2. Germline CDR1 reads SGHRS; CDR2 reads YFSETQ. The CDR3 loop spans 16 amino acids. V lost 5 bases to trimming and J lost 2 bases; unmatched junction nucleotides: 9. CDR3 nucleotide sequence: TGCGCCAGCAGGACGTCGGCGGGAGTTAACACCGGGGAGCTGTTTTTT. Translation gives CASRTSAGVNTGELFF.

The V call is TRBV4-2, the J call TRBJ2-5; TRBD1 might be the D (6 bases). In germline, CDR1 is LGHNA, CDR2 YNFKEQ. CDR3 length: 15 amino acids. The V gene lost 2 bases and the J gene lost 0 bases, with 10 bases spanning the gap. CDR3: CASSQSGVYQETQYF. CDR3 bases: TGTGCCAGCAGCCAATCAGGGGTGTACCAAGAGACCCAGTACTTC.

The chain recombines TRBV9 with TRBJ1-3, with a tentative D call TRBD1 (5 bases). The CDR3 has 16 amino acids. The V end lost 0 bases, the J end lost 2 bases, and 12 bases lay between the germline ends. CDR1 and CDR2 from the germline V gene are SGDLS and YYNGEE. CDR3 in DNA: TGTGCCAGCAGCGTAGACGGGGGGGTTGCTGGAAACACCATATATTTT. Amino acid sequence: CASSVDGGVAGNTIYF.

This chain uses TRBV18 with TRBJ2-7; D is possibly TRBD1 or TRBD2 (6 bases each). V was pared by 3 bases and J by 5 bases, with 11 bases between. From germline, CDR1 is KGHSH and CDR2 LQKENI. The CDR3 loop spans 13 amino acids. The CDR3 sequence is CASSPAGEDEQYF. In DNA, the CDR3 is TGTGCCAGCTCACCCGCAGGGGAGGACGAGCAGTACTTC.

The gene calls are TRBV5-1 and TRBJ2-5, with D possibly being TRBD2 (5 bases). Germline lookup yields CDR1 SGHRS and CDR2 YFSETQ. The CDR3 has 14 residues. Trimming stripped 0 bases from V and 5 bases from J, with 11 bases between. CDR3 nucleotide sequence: TGCGCCAGCAGCTTGGGACACGGAGGCGAGACCCAGTACTTC. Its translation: CASSLGHGGETQYF.

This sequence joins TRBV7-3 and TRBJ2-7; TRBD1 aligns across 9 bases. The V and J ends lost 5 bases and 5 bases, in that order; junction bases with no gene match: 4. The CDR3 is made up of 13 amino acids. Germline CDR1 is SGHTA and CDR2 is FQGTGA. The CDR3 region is CASSMTGGDEQYF. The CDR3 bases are TGTGCCAGCAGCATGACAGGGGGGGACGAGCAGTACTTC.

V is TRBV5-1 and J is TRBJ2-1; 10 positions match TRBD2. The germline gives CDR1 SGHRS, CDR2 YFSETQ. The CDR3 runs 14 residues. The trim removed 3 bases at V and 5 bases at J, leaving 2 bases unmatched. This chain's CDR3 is CASSYGTSDNEQFF. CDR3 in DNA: TGCGCCAGCAGCTACGGGACTAGCGACAATGAGCAGTTCTTC.

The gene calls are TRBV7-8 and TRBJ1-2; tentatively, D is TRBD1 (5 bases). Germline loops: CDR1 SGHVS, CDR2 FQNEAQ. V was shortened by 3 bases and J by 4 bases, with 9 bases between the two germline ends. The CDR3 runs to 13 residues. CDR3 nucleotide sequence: TGTGCCAGCAGCTTGGGAGGGGCCTATGGCTACACCTTC. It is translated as CASSLGGAYGYTF.

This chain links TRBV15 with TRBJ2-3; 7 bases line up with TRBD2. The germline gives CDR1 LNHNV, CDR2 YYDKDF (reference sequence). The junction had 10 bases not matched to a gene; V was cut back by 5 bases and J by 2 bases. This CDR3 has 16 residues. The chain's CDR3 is CATSGGEHAVTDTQYF. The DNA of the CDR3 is TGTGCCACCAGCGGGGGGGAACACGCCGTCACAGATACGCAGTATTTT.

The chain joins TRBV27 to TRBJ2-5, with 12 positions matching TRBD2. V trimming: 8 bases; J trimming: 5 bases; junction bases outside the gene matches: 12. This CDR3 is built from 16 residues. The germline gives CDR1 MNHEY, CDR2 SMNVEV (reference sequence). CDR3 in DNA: TGTGCCAGCCGAATGCTAGCGGGAGGGGCTGGGGAGACCCAGTACTTC. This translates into CASRMLAGGAGETQYF.

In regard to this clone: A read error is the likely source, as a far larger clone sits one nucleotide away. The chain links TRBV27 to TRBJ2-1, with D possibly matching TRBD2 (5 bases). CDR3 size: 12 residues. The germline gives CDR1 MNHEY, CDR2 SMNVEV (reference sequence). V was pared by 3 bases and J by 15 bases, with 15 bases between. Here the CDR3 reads CASSFITSGLFF. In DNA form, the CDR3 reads TGTGCCAGCAGTTTTATAACTAGTGGGTTGTTCTTC.

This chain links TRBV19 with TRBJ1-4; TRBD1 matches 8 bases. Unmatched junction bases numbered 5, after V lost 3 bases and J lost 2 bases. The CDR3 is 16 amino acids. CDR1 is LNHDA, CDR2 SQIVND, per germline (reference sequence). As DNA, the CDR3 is TGTGCCAGTAGTATGATCAGGGGGCGGACTAATGAAAAACTGTTTTTT. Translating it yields CASSMIRGRTNEKLFF.

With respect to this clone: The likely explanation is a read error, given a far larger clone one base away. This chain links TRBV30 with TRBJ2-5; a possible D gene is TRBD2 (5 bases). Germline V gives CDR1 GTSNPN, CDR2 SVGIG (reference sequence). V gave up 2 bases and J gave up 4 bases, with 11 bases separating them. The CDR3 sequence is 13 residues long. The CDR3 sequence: CAWSRLTGETQYF. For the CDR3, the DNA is TGTGCCTGGAGTCGACTAACGGGAGAGACCCAGTACTTC.

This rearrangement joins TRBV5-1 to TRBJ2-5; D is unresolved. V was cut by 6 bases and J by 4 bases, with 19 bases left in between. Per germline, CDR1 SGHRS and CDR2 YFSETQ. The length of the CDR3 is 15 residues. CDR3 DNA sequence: TGCGCCAGCACCCCTGGGGTACCCGTTGGAGAGACCCAGTACTTC. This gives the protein CASTPGVPVGETQYF.

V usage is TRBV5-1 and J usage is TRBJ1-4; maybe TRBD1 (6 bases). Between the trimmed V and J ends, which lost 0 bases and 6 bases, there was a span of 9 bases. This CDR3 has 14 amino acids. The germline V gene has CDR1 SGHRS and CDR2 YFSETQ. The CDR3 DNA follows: TGCGCCAGCAGCTTGGACCCAGGGGATGAAAAACTGTTTTTT. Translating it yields CASSLDPGDEKLFF.

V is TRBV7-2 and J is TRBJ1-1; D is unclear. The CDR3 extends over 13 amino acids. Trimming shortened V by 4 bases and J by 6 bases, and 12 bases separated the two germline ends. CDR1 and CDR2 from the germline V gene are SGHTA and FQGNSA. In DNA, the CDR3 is TGTGCCAGCAGCTCCAGTGGATGGGCTGAAGCTTTCTTT. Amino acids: CASSSSGWAEAFF.

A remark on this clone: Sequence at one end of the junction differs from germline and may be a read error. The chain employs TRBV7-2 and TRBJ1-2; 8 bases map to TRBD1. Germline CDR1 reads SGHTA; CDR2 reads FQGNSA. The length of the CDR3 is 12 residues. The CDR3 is CASSPTGALGAF. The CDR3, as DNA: TGTGCCAGCAGCCCGACAGGGGCGCTTGGGGCTTTC.

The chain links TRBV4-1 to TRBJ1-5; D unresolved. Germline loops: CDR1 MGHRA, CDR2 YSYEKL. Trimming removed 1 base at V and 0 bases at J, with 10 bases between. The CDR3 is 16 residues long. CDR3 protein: CASSQGTDYSNQPQHF. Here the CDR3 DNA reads TGCGCCAGCAGCCAAGGGACCGACTATAGCAATCAGCCCCAGCATTTT.

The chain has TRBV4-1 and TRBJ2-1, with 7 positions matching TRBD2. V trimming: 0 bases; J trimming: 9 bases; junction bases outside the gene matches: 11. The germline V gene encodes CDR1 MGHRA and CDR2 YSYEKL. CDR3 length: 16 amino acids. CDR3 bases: TGCGCCAGCAGCCAAGAAGAGACTAGCCCGCCCCGTGAGCAGTTCTTC. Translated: CASSQEETSPPREQFF.

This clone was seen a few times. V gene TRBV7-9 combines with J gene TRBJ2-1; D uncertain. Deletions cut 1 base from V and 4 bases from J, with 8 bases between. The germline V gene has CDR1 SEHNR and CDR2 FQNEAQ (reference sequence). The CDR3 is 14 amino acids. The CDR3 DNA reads TGTGCCAGCAGCTTAGGACTTCCATACAATGAGCAGTTCTTC. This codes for CASSLGLPYNEQFF.

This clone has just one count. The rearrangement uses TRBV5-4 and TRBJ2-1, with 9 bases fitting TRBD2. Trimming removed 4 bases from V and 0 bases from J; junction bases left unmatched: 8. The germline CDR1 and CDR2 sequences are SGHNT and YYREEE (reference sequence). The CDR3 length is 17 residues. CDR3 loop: CASSPDSGSTSYNEQFF. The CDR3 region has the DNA TGTGCCAGCAGCCCAGATAGCGGGAGTACCTCCTACAATGAGCAGTTCTTC.

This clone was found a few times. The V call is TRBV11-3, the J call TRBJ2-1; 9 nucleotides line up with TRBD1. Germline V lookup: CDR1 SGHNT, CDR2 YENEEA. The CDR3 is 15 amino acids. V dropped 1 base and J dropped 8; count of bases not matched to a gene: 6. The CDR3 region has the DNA TGTGCCAGCAGCTTAGTCTCCGGGACAGGGCATGAGCAGTTCTTC. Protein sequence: CASSLVSGTGHEQFF.

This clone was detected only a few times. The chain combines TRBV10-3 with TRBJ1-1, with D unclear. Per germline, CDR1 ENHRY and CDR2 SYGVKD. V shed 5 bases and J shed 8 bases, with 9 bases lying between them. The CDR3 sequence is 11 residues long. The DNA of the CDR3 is TGTGCCATCAGTCACGGCCGGGAAGCTTTCTTT. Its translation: CAISHGREAFF.

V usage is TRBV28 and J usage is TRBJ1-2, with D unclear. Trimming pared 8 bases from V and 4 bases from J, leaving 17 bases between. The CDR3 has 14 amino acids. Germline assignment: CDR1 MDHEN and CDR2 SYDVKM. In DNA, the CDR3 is TGTGCCAGCTACCAGCGTCCTCTGGTCTATGGCTACACCTTC. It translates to CASYQRPLVYGYTF.

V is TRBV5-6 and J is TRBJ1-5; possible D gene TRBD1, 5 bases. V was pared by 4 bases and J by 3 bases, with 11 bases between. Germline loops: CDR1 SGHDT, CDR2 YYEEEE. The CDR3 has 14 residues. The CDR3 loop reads CASSTNRYNQPQHF. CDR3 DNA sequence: TGTGCCAGCAGCACCAACAGGTACAATCAGCCCCAGCATTTT. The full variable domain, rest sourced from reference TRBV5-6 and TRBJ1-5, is DAGVTQSPTHLIKTRGQQVTLRCSPKSGHDTVSWYQQALGQGPQFIFQYYEEEERQRGNFPDRFSGHQFPNYSSELNVNALLLGDSALYLCASSTNRYNQPQHFGDGTRLSIL.

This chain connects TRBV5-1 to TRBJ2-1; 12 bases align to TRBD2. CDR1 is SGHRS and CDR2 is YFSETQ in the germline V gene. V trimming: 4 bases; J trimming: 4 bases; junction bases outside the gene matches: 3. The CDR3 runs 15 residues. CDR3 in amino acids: CASSRLAGAYNEQFF. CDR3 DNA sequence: TGCGCCAGCAGCCGACTAGCGGGAGCATACAATGAGCAGTTCTTC.

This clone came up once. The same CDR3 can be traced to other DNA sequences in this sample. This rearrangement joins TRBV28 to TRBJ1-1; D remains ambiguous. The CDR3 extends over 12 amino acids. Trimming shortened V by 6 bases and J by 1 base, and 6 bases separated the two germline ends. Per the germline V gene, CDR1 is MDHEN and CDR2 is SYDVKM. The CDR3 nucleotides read TGTGCCAGCAGGGAACCGAACACTGAAGCTTTCTTT. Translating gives CASREPNTEAFF.

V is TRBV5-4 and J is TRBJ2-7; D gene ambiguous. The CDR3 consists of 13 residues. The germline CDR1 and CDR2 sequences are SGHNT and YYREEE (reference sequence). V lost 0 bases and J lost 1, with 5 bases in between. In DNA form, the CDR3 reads TGTGCCAGCAGCTTGGAAGGATCCTACGAGCAGTACTTC. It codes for CASSLEGSYEQYF.